This note documents a single TCR beta chain sequence. This CDR3 spans 13 amino acids. The germline V gene encodes CDR1 MNHEY and CDR2 SMNVEV (reference sequence). Trimming took 7 bases from V and 0 from J, leaving 10 bases between them. Method: immunoSEQ multiplex PCR; TCRdb's copy keeps in-frame clones and lacks some. The top ten hold 8% to 13% of the sample, which has approximately 12,000 clones, roughly 85% seen once. Enrollment shut out patients with autoimmune disease history or systemic immunosuppression. This specimen comes from a study of OX40 agonist ivuxolimab in advanced cancers. Background on the study: Males comprised around 78% of the group, whose mean age was about 60 years (range about 20 to 79). Partial responses occurred in three patients (one hepatocellular carcinoma, two cutaneous melanoma).

This sequence originates from an adult with an advanced solid tumor such as melanoma, head and neck, liver or kidney cancer. This material consisted of CD4+ or CD8+ T cells sorted from blood, taken in a trial of the OX40 agonist ivuxolimab. The chain recombines TRBV27 with TRBJ2-7; possibly TRBD2 for D (7 bases). CDR3 nucleotides: TGTGCCAGCATGGGGGGGGCCTCCTACGAGCAGTACTTC. Protein: CASMGGASYEQYF.